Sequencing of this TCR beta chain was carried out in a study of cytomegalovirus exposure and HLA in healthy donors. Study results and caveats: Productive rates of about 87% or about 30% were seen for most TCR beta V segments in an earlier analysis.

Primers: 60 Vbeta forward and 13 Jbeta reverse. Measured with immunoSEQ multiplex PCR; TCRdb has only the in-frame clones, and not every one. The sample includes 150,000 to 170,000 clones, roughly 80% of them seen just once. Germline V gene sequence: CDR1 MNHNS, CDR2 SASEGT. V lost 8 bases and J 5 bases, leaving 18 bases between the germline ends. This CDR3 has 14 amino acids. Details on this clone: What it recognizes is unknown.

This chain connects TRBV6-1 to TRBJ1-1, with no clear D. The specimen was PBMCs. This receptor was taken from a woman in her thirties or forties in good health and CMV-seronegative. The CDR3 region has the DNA TGTGCCAGCCATCAAGTAATGACTGTAACTGAAGCTTTCTTT. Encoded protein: CASHQVMTVTEAFF.